Detailed here is one T cell receptor beta chain. The record originates from a study of T cell responses to AZD1222 COVID-19 vaccine. Some clones are missing from TCRdb's copy, which holds only in-frame ones; the method was immunoSEQ multiplex PCR. The sample carries about 90,000 clones, around 90% recorded once. CDR3 size: 13 residues. Germline CDR1 is SQVTM and CDR2 is ANQGSEA. Trimming pared 5 bases from V and 7 bases from J, leaving 15 bases between. The chain recombines TRBV29-1 with TRBJ2-1, with D tentatively TRBD1 or TRBD2 (6 bases each). The source material was peripheral blood, sampled on day 0 of MenACWY control vaccination. The sequence derives from an adult in good health. For the CDR3, the DNA is TGCAGCGTTCGAACGGGGGCCAGGAATGAGCAGTTCTTC. Residues: CSVRTGARNEQFF.